These T cell receptor beta chains were read from a single sample in a study of blood T cell repertoires in COVID-19. The method was immunoSEQ multiplex PCR; TCRdb's version includes in-frame clones alone and lacks a portion of them. The repertoire holds 210,000 or so clones, with roughly 87% as singletons. The material sequenced was PBMCs or T cells enriched from blood (not recorded which). The receptors come from a man aged 30-40 years who had recovered from COVID-19. Each CDR3 is given with its conserved first and last residue. D genes are given only for firm matches. The size entry is marked missing in some rows and otherwise reads once, few, many or a size class.

>TRBJ2-7|-|-|TRBV7-8
TGTGCCAGCAGCCCAGCCTTCGGGATCGAGCAGTACTTC
CASSPAFGIEQYF
>TRBJ2-1|TRBD2|-|TRBV9
TGTGCCAGCAGCTTAAGGGTCCTTGGAGCGGGGGACTCCTACAATGAGCAGTTCTTC
CASSLRVLGAGDSYNEQFF
>TRBJ1-1|-|-|TRBV14
TGTGCCAGCAGCCAAGCAGGGTATACTGAAGCTTTCTTT
CASSQAGYTEAFF
>TRBJ1-2|TRBD1|-|TRBV4-1
TGCGCCAGCAGCCAAACGACAGGGGGCTCGTATGGCTACACCTTC
CASSQTTGGSYGYTF
>TRBJ1-2|TRBD1|-|TRBV19
TGTGCCAGTAGTGACCACATCACAGGGGCCTATGGCTACACCTTC
CASSDHITGAYGYTF
>TRBJ2-5|TRBD2|-|TRBV4-2
TGTGCCAGCAGCCAGAATAGCGGGGAGACTCAAGAGACCCAGTACTTC
CASSQNSGETQETQYF
>TRBJ2-4|TRBD2|once|TRBV4-1
TGCGCCAGCAGCCGCGCACGGGGAGGGCCCCAAAACATTCAGTACTTC
CASSRARGGPQNIQYF
>TRBJ2-1|TRBD2|once|TRBV30
TGTGCCTGGAGTAATAAAGGACTAGCGGGAGTGGAGCAGTTCTTC
CAWSNKGLAGVEQFF
>TRBJ1-2|-|-|TRBV19
TGTGCCAGTAGTAGTTCCGGGAGCCAATATGGCTACACCTTC
CASSSSGSQYGYTF
>TRBJ2-2|TRBD2|few|TRBV24-1
TGTGCCACCAGTGAGAACAGGGGACTAGCGGGAGGGCCGTGGGAGCTGTTTTTT
CATSENRGLAGGPWELFF
>TRBJ1-2|TRBD1|few|TRBV28
TGTGCCAGCAGCCCCGAAACAGGGGGCGGCTATGGCTACACCTTC
CASSPETGGGYGYTF
>TRBJ2-5|-|-|TRBV3-1/TRBV3-2
TGTGCCAGCAGCTTGATGGGGGGACAAGAGACCCAGTACTTC
CASSLMGGQETQYF
>TRBJ1-6|TRBD1|few|TRBV2
TGTGCCAGCAGGGGGACAGCCTATAATTCACCCCTCCACTTT
CASRGTAYNSPLHF
>TRBJ1-6|-|-|TRBV5-1
TGCGCCAGCAGCTCCGGGGGTGCGGTTAGCTCCTATAATTCACCCCTCCACTTT
CASSSGGAVSSYNSPLHF
>TRBJ1-3|-|-|TRBV7-9
TGTGCCAGCAGCTTAGATATCTCTGGAAACACCATATATTTT
CASSLDISGNTIYF
>TRBJ1-1|-|-|TRBV4-2
TGTGCCAGCAGCCAACGGGGGGGCATTCTGGGCACTGAAGCTTTCTTT
CASSQRGGILGTEAFF
>TRBJ2-3|-|-|TRBV12-3/TRBV12-4
TGTGCCAGCAGTTTAGTAACAGATACGCAGTATTTT
CASSLVTDTQYF
>TRBJ2-7|TRBD1|-|TRBV23-1
TGCGCCAGCAGTCAACCGGACAGGGAATCCTACGAGCAGTACTTC
CASSQPDRESYEQYF
>TRBJ2-2|TRBD2|-|TRBV23-1
TGCGCCAGCAGTCAATCCCGGGGGGGGAACACCGGGGAGCTGTTTTTT
CASSQSRGGNTGELFF
>TRBJ1-1|-|once|TRBV30
TGTGCCTGGGCACAGGGAGGGAGGTCTAAGGAAGCTTTCTTT
CAWAQGGRSKEAFF
>TRBJ2-7|-|-|TRBV12-3/TRBV12-4
TGTGCCAGCAGAGGGTCAAGGGGAAACGAGCAGTACTTC
CASRGSRGNEQYF
>TRBJ1-2|-|-|TRBV4-2
TGTGCCAGCAGCCAAGCTGAGGGTCAGGGCTACACCTTC
CASSQAEGQGYTF
>TRBJ2-7|-|-|TRBV7-9
TGTGCCAGCAACCTCGGGCAGGGAATCTACGAGCAGTACTTC
CASNLGQGIYEQYF
>TRBJ2-3|-|-|TRBV19
TGTGCCAGTAGGGGGGGTTTTTATGCAGATACGCAGTATTTT
CASRGGFYADTQYF
>TRBJ2-7|-|-|TRBV28
TGTGCCAGCAGTTTAGGAGGATCTGCCAACGAGCAGTACTTC
CASSLGGSANEQYF
>TRBJ1-1|-|-|TRBV7-9
TGTGCCAGCAGCCCAGGAGGTCCTTTGGGCGAAGTTTTCTTT
CASSPGGPLGEVFF
>TRBJ2-1|-|-|TRBV20-1
TGCAGTGCCACAGACGCCGAGCAGTTCTTC
CSATDAEQFF
>TRBJ1-1|-|-|TRBV9
TGTGCCAGCAGCGTAGGGGGCAGGGGGAACACTGAAGCTTTCTTT
CASSVGGRGNTEAFF
>TRBJ2-7|TRBD2|-|TRBV15
TGTGCCACCAGCGGGTCGATGGGACTAGCGGGCTACGAGCAGTACTTC
CATSGSMGLAGYEQYF
>TRBJ1-1|-|-|TRBV27
TGTGCCAGCAGTTTACAGGGGCGTGAAGCTTTCTTT
CASSLQGREAFF
>TRBJ2-2|-|-|TRBV6-5
TGTGCCAGCAGTTATCAATCCCATCCGAACACCGGGGAGCTGTTTTTT
CASSYQSHPNTGELFF
>TRBJ1-1|TRBD1|few|TRBV27
TGTGCCAGCAGCTACGGGACAGGGGGGGCTGAAGCTTTCTTT
CASSYGTGGAEAFF
>TRBJ2-6|-|-|TRBV2
TGTGCCAGCGTTCCCGGGATTATGTACTCTGGGGCCAACGTCCTGACTTTC
CASVPGIMYSGANVLTF
>TRBJ2-7|-|many|TRBV27
TGTGCCAGCGCGCCTCGCCCTCGGGACATATACGAGCAGTACTTC
CASAPRPRDIYEQYF
>TRBJ1-5|-|once|TRBV2
TGTGCCAGCAGTGAAGCAGGGAGCGGTCAGCCCCAGCATTTT
CASSEAGSGQPQHF
>TRBJ1-1|-|-|TRBV6-2/TRBV6-3
TGTGCCAGCACCCCTCCAGGGTGGGAAACTGAAGCTTTCTTT
CASTPPGWETEAFF
>TRBJ2-2|-|-|TRBV2
TGTGCCAGCAGTGTTGACAGCGCGAGCACCGGGGAGCTGTTTTTT
CASSVDSASTGELFF
>TRBJ2-5|TRBD2|-|TRBV5-1
TGCGCCAGCAGCTTGGGCGGACTAGCGGGAGTACAAGAGACCCAGTACTTC
CASSLGGLAGVQETQYF
>TRBJ1-5|-|-|TRBV7-2
TGTGCCAGCAGCCCAGGACAGAGAATATATAGCAATCAGCCCCAGCATTTT
CASSPGQRIYSNQPQHF
>TRBJ2-2|TRBD2|-|TRBV9
TGTGCCAGCAGCCACGGGACTAGCGGGGGGGCGAACACCGGGGAGCTGTTTTTT
CASSHGTSGGANTGELFF
>TRBJ2-7|-|-|TRBV28
TGTGCCAGCAGTCAAGGGGTATACGAGCAGTACTTC
CASSQGVYEQYF
>TRBJ1-2|TRBD1|-|TRBV4-3
TGCGCCAGCAGCCCTGGGACAGCAGCTAACTATGGCTACACCTTC
CASSPGTAANYGYTF
>TRBJ1-5|-|-|TRBV4-1
TGCGCCAGCAGCCAAGACGGGCAGGGGATGAATCAGCCCCAGCATTTT
CASSQDGQGMNQPQHF
>TRBJ1-1|-|-|TRBV29-1
TGCAGCGTTGCCCGGGGTATGAACACTGAAGCTTTCTTT
CSVARGMNTEAFF
>TRBJ2-7|TRBD2|few|TRBV4-3
TGCGCCAGCAGCCAAGGTTCTAGCGGGGGGGCCCACGAGCAGTACTTC
CASSQGSSGGAHEQYF
>TRBJ1-2|TRBD1|-|TRBV28
TGTGCCAGCAGCATTCGACAGGGACACTATGGCTACACCTTC
CASSIRQGHYGYTF
>TRBJ1-4|-|once|TRBV6-5
TGTGCCAGCAGTTACCGAGGAAACGCACTTGGTGAAAAACTGTTTTTT
CASSYRGNALGEKLFF
>TRBJ1-5|-|many|TRBV7-4
TGCGCCAGCAGCGCCGGATACGGGGGGGGGAGCAATCAGCCCCAGCATTTT
CASSAGYGGGSNQPQHF
>TRBJ1-1|-|-|TRBV6-5
TGTGCCAGCAGTCCCCGTAGTGAAGCTTTCTTT
CASSPRSEAFF